This T cell receptor (beta chain) was sequenced in a study of T cell repertoires in cytomegalovirus infection. TCRdb reanalysed the reads using MiXCR and keeps one entry per CDR3 protein. The table has around 300,000 distinct CDR3 sequences, 8% to 9.5% seen once. Concerning this clonotype itself: A much larger clone is a single base away; this may be a read error.

This TCR was sampled from a human donor in good health (CMV status not recorded). Some clones in this sample may be carry-over from other donors' samples. Sequenced sample: PBMCs.

CDR3 DNA sequence: TGTGCCAGCAGCCAAAGAGGAACCGGGAGGGGCGATACGCAGTATTTT. As protein: CASSQRGTGRGDTQYF. V usage is TRBV14 and J usage is TRBJ2-3; 8 positions agree with TRBD2. Trimming cost V 2 bases and J 6 bases; bases outside gene matches: 10. The CDR3 spans 16 residues. Germline CDR1 reads SGHDN; CDR2 reads FVKESK. The full variable domain, in which reference TRBV14 and TRBJ2-3 provide the parts outside the CDR3, is EAGVTQFPSHSVIEKGQTVTLRCDPISGHDNLYWYRRVMGKEIKFLLHFVKESKQDESGMPNNRFLAERTGGTYSTLKVQPAELEDSGVYFCASSQRGTGRGDTQYFGPGTRLTVL.